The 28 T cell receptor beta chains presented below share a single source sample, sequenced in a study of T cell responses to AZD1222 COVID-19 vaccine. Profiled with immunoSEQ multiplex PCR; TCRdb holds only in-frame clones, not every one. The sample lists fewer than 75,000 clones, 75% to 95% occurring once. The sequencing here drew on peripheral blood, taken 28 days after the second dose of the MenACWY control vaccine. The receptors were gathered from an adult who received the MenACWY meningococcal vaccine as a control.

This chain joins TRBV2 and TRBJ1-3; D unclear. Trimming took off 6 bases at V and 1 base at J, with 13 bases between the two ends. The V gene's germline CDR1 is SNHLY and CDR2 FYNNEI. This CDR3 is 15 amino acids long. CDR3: CASSERADSGNTIYF. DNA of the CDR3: TGTGCCAGCAGCGAAAGGGCAGATTCTGGAAACACCATATATTTT.

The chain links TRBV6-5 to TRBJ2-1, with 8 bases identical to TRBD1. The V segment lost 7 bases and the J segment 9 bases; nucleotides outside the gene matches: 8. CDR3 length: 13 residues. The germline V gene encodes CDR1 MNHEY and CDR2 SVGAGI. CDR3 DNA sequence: TGTGCCAGCACTCAACAGGGGGGCCTTGAGCAGTTCTTC. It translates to CASTQQGGLEQFF.

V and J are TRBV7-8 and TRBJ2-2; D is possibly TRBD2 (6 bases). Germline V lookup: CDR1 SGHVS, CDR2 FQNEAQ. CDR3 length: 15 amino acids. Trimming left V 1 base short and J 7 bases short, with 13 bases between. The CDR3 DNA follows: TGTGCCAGCAGCTTAGATCGAGCGGGCTACGGGGAGCTGTTTTTT. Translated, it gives CASSLDRAGYGELFF.

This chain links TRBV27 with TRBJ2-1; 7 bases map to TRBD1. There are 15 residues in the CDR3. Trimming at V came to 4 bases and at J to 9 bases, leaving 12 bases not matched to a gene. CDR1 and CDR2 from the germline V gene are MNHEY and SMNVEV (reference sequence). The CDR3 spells CASSSDRAGGGEQFF. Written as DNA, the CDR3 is TGTGCCAGCAGTTCCGACAGGGCGGGTGGGGGTGAGCAGTTCTTC.

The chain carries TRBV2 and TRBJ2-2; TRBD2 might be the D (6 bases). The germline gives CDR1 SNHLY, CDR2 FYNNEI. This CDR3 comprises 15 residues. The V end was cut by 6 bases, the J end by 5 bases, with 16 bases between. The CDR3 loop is CASSIAARGTGELFF. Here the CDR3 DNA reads TGTGCCAGCAGCATAGCGGCTCGAGGGACCGGGGAGCTGTTTTTT.

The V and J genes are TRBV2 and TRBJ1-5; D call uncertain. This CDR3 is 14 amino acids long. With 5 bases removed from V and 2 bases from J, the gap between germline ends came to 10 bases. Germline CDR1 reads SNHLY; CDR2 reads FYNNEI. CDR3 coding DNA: TGTGCCAGCAGTCCCGGTACGGGCAATCAGCCCCAGCATTTT. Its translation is CASSPGTGNQPQHF.

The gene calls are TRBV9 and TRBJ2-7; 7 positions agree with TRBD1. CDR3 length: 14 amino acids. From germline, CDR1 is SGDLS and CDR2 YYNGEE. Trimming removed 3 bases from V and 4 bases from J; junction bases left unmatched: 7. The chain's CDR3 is CASSAGTVRYEQYF. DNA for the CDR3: TGTGCCAGCAGCGCAGGGACAGTCCGATACGAGCAGTACTTC.

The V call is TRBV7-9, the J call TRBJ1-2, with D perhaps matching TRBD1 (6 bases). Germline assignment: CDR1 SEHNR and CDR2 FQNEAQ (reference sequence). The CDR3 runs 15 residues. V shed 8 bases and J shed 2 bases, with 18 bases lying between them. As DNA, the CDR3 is TGTGCCAGCGGGTCGGGGGCTGGGTCGAACTATGGCTACACCTTC. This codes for CASGSGAGSNYGYTF.

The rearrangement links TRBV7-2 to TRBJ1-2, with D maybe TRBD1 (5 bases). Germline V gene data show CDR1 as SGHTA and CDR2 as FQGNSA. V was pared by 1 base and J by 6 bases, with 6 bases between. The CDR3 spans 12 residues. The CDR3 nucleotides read TGTGCCAGCAGCTTAGGGGGGGATGGCTACACCTTC. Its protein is CASSLGGDGYTF.

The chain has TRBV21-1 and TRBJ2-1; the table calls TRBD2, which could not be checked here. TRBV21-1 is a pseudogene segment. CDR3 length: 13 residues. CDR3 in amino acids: CASRGGSYNEQFF. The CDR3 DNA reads TGTGCCAGCAGAGGCGGCTCCTACAATGAGCAGTTCTTC.

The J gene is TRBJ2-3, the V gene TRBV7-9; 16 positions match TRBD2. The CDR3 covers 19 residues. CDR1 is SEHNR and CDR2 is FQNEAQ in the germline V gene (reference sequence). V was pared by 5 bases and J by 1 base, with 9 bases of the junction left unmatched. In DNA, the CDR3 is TGTGCCAGCAGCCCTCGGGGACTAGCGGGAGGGCAGGGCACAGATACGCAGTATTTT. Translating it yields CASSPRGLAGGQGTDTQYF. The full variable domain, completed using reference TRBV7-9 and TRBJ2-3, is DTGVSQNPRHKITKRGQNVTFRCDPISEHNRLYWYRQTLGQGPEFLTYFQNEAQLEKSRLLSDRFSAERPKGSFSTLEIQRTEQGDSAMYLCASSPRGLAGGQGTDTQYFGPGTRLTVL.

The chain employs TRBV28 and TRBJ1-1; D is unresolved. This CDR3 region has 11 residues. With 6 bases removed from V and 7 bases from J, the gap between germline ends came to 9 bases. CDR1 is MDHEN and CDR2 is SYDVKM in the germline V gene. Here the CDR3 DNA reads TGTGCCAGCAGATCGGATTTTGAAGCTTTCTTT. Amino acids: CASRSDFEAFF.

The DNA of the CDR3 is TGTGCCAGCAGCCAAGAGACAGGGAGCAATGAGCAGTTCTTC. Protein sequence: CASSQETGSNEQFF. The chain employs TRBV4-2 and TRBJ2-1, with 7 bases identical to TRBD1. CDR1 is LGHNA, CDR2 YNFKEQ, per germline. This CDR3 region has 14 residues. V gave up 0 bases and J gave up 6 bases; unmatched junction bases: 2.

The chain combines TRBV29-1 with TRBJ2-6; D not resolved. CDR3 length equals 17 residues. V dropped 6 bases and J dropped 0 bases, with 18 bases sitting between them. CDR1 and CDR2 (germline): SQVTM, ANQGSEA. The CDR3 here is CSVPVMMGPSGANVLTF. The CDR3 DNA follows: TGCAGCGTCCCCGTTATGATGGGTCCCTCTGGGGCCAACGTCCTGACTTTC. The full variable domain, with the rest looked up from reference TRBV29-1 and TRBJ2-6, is SAVISQKPSRDICQRGTSLTIQCQVDSQVTMMFWYRQQPGQSLTLIATANQGSEATYESGFVIDKFPISRPNLTFSTLTVSNMSPEDSSIYLCSVPVMMGPSGANVLTFGAGSRLTVL.

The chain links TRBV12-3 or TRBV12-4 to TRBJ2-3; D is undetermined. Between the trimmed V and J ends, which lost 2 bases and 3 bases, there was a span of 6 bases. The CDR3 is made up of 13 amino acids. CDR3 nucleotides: TGTGCCAGCAGTTTACGAGCAACAGATACGCAGTATTTT. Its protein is CASSLRATDTQYF.

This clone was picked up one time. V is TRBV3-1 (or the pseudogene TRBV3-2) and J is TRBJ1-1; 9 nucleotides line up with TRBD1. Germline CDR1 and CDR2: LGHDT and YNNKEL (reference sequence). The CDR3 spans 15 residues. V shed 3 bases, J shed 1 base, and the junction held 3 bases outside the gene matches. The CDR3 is CASSQGQGTNTEAFF. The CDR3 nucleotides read TGTGCCAGCAGCCAGGGACAGGGAACGAACACTGAAGCTTTCTTT.

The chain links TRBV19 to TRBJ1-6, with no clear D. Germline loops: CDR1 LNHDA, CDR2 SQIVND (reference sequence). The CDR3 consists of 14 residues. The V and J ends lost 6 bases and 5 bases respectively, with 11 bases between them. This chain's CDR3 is CASRPGPNNSPLHF. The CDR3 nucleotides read TGTGCCAGTAGGCCGGGCCCCAATAATTCACCCCTCCACTTT.

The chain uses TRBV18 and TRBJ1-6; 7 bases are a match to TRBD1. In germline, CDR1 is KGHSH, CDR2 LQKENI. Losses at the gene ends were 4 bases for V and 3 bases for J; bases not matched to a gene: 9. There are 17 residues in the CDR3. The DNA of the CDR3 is TGTGCCAGCTCACGTTCCGGGACAGAGCTCTATAATTCACCCCTCCACTTT. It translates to CASSRSGTELYNSPLHF.

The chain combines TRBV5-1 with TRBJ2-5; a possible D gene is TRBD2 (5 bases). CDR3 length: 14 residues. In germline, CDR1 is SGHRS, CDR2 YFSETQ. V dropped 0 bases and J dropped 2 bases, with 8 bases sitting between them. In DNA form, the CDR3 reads TGCGCCAGCAGCTTGGGAGCGGCTCAAGAGACCCAGTACTTC. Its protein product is CASSLGAAQETQYF.

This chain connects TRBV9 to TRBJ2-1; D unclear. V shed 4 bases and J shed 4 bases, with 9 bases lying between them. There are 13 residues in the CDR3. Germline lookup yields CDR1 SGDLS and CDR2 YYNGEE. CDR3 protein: CASSFELYNEQFF. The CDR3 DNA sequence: TGTGCCAGCAGCTTTGAATTGTACAATGAGCAGTTCTTC.

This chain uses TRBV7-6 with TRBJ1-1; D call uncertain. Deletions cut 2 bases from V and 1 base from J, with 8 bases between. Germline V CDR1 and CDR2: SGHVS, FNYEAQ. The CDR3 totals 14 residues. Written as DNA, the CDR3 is TGTGCCAGCAGCTTAAATTCAGGGAACACTGAAGCTTTCTTT. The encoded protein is CASSLNSGNTEAFF.

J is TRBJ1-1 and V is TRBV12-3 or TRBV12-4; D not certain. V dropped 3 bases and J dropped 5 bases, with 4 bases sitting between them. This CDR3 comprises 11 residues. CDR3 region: CASSFATEAFF. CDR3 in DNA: TGTGCCAGCAGTTTTGCGACTGAAGCTTTCTTT.

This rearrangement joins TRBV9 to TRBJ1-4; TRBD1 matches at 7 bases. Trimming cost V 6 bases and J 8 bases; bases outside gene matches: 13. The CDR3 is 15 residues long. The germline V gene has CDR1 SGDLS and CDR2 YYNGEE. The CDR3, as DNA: TGTGCCAGCACCCCCTCGGGGACAGTAAGCGAAAAACTGTTTTTT. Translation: CASTPSGTVSEKLFF.

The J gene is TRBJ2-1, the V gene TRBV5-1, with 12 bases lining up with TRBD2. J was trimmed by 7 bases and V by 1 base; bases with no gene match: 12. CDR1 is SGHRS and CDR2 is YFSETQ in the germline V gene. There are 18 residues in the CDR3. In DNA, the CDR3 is TGCGCCAGCAGCTTGTACGGGACTAGCGGGCCGCAGCCGAATGAGCAGTTCTTC. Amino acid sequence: CASSLYGTSGPQPNEQFF.

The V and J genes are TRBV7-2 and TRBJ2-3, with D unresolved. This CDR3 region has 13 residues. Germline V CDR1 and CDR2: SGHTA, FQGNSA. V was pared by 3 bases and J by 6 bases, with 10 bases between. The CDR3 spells CASSFNEPDTQYF. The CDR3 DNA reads TGTGCCAGCAGCTTCAATGAACCTGATACGCAGTATTTT.

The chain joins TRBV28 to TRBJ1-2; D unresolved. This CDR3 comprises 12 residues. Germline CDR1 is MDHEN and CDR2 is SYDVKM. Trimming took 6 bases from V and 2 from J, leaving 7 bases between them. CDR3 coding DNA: TGTGCCAGCAGGCTAGAGAACTATGGCTACACCTTC. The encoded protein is CASRLENYGYTF.

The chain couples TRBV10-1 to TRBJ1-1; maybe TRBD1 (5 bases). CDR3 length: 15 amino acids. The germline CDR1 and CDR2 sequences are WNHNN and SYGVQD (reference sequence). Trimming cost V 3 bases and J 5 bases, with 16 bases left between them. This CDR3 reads CASSESRGGRTEAFF. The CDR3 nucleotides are TGCGCCAGCAGTGAATCCCGCGGGGGTAGGACTGAAGCTTTCTTT.

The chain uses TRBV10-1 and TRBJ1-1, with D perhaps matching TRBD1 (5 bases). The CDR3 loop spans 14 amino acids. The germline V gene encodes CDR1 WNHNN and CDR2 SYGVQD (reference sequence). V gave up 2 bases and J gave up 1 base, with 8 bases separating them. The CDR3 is CASSEGGTNTEAFF. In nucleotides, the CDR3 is TGCGCCAGCAGTGAGGGGGGGACGAACACTGAAGCTTTCTTT.